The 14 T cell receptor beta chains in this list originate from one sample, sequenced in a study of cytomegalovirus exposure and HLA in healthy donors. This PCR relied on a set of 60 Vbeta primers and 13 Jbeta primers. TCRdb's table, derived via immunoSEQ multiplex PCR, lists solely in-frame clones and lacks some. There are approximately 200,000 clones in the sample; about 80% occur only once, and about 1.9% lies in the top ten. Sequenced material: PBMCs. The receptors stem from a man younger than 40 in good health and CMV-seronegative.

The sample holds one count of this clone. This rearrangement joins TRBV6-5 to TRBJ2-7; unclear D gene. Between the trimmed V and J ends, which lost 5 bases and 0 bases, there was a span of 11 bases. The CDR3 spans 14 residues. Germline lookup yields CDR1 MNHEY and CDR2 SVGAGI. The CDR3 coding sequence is TGTGCCAGCAGTCTCCTAGATACCTCCTACGAGCAGTACTTC. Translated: CASSLLDTSYEQYF.

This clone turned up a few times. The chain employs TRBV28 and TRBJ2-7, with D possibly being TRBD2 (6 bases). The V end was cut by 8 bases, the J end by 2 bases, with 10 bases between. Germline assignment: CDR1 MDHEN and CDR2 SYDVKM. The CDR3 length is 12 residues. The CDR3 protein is CASGRETYEQYF. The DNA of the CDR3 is TGTGCCAGCGGACGGGAGACCTACGAGCAGTACTTC.

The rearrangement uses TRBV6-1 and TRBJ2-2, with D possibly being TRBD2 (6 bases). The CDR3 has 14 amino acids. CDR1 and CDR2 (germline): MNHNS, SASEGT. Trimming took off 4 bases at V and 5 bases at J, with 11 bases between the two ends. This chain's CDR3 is CASSVDYLTGELFF. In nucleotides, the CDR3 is TGTGCCAGCAGTGTGGACTACTTAACCGGGGAGCTGTTTTTT.

The CDR3 DNA follows: TGTGCCATCAGTGAGTTAGGCACAGATACGCAGTATTTT. Amino acids: CAISELGTDTQYF. This chain connects TRBV10-3 to TRBJ2-3, with D uncertain. CDR3 length: 13 amino acids. The ends were cut back, 1 base at V and 1 base at J, with 3 bases in the middle. Germline CDR1 is ENHRY and CDR2 is SYGVKD.

Here the CDR3 DNA reads TGCAGCGTTGAAGGCAGGTGGCTAGCGGGAGTGGAGACCCAGTACTTC. It encodes CSVEGRWLAGVETQYF. V is TRBV29-1 and J is TRBJ2-5; 10 nucleotides line up with TRBD2. Trimming at V came to 1 base and at J to 5 bases, leaving 10 bases not matched to a gene. The CDR3 is 16 amino acids. The germline V gene encodes CDR1 SQVTM and CDR2 ANQGSEA. Complete variable domain (other parts from reference TRBV29-1 and TRBJ2-5): SAVISQKPSRDICQRGTSLTIQCQVDSQVTMMFWYRQQPGQSLTLIATANQGSEATYESGFVIDKFPISRPNLTFSTLTVSNMSPEDSSIYLCSVEGRWLAGVETQYFGPGTRLLVL.

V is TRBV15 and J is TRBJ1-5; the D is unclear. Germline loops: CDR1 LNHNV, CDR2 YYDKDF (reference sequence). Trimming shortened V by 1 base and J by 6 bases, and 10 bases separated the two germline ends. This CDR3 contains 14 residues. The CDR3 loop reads CATSRAGFGQPQHF. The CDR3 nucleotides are TGTGCCACCAGCAGAGCCGGGTTTGGTCAGCCCCAGCATTTT. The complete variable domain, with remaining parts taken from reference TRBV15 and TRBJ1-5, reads DAMVIQNPRYQVTQFGKPVTLSCSQTLNHNVMYWYQQKSSQAPKLLFHYYDKDFNNEADTPDNFQSRRPNTSFCFLDIRSPGLGDTAMYLCATSRAGFGQPQHFGDGTRLSIL.

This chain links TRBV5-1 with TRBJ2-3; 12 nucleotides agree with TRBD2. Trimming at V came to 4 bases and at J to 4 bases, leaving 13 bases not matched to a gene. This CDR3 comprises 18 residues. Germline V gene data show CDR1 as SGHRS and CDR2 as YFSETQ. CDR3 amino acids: CASSNPRLAGVRADTQYF. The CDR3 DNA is TGCGCCAGCAGCAACCCGAGACTAGCGGGAGTAAGGGCAGATACGCAGTATTTT.

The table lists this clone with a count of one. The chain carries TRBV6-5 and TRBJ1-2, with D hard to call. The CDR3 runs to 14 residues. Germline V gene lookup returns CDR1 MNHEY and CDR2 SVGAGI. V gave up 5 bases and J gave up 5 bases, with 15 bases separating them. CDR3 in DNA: TGTGCCAGCAGTAACCTACGGGGAAGGTATGGCTACACCTTC. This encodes CASSNLRGRYGYTF.

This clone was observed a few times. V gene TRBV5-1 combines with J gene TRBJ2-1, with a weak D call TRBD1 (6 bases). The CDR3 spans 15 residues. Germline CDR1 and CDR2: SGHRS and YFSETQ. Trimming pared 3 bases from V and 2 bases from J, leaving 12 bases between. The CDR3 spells CASSYRTETYNEQFF. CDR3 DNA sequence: TGCGCCAGCAGCTACCGGACAGAGACCTACAATGAGCAGTTCTTC.

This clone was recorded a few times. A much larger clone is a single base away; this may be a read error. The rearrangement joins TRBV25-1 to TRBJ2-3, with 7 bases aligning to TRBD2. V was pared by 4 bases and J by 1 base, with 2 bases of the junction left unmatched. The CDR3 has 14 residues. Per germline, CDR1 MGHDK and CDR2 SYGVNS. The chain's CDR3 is CASSVAGGTDTQYF. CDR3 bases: TGTGCCAGCAGTGTGGCGGGAGGCACAGATACGCAGTATTTT.

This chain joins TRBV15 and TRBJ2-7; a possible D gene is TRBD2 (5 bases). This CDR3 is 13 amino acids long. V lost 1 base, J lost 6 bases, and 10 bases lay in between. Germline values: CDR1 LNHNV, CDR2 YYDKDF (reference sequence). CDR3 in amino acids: CATSRVGGGEQYF. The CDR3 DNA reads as TGTGCCACCAGCAGAGTGGGCGGAGGCGAGCAGTACTTC.

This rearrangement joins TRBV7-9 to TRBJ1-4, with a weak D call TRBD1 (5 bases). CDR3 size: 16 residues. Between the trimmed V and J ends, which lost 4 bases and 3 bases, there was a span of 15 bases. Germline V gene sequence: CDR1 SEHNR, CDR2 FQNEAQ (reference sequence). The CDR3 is CASSSLSGLANEKLFF. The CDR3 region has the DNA TGTGCCAGCAGCTCCCTGTCAGGGTTGGCTAATGAAAAACTGTTTTTT.

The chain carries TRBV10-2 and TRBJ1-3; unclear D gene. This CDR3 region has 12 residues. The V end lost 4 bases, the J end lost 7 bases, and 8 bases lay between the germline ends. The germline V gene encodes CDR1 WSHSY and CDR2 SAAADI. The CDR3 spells CASSAYGNTIYF. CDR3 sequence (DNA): TGCGCCAGCAGTGCTTACGGTAACACCATATATTTT.

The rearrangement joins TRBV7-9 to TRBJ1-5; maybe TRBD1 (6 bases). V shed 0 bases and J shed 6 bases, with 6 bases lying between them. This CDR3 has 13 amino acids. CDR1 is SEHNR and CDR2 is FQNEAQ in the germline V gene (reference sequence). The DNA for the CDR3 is TGTGCCAGCAGCTTAGCGGGGGCTCAGCCCCAGCATTTT. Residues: CASSLAGAQPQHF.